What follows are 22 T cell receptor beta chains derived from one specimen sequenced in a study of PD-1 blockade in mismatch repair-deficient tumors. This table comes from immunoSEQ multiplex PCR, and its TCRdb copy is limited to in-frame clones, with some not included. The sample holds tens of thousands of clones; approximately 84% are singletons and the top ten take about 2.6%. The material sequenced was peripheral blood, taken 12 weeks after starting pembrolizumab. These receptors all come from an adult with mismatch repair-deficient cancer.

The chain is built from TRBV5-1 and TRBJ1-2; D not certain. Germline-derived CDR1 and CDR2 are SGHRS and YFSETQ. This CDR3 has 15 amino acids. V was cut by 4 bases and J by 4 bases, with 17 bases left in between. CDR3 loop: CASSARSGGSYGYTF. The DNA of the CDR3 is TGCGCCAGCAGCGCCCGGTCAGGAGGTTCCTATGGCTACACCTTC.

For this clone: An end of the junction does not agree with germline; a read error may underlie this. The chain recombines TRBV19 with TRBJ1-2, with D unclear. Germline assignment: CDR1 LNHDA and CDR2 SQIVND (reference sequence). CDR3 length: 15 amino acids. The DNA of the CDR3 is TGTGCCAGTTGTATCCCAGGACTATCTAACTATGGCTACACCTTC. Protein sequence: CASCIPGLSNYGYTF.

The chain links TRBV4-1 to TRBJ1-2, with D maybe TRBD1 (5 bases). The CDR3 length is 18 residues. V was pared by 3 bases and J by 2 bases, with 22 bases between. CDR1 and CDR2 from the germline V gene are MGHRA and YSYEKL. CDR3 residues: CASSHKRRPGQWNYGYTF. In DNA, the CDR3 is TGCGCCAGCAGCCATAAAAGGAGGCCGGGGCAGTGGAACTATGGCTACACCTTC.

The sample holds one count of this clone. The CDR3 here is CASGIGSNEQFF. The CDR3 DNA reads as TGTGCCAGCGGGATAGGATCCAATGAGCAGTTCTTC. V usage is TRBV2 and J usage is TRBJ2-1; D is ambiguous. The V end lost 8 bases, the J end lost 6 bases, and 11 bases lay between the germline ends. The CDR3 spans 12 residues. CDR1 SNHLY and CDR2 FYNNEI come from the germline V gene.

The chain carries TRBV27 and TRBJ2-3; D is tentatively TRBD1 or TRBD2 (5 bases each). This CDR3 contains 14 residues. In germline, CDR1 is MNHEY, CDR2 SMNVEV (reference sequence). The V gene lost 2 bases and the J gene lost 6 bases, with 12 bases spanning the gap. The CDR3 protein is CASSLVGERDTQYF. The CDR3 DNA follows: TGTGCCAGCAGTTTAGTGGGGGAAAGGGATACGCAGTATTTT.

The CDR3 protein is CASSLSQKGNEQFF. CDR3 coding DNA: TGTGCCAGCAGTTTATCTCAGAAGGGAAATGAGCAGTTCTTC. V is TRBV27 and J is TRBJ2-1; D is unclear. With 0 bases removed from V and 7 bases from J, the gap between germline ends came to 10 bases. The CDR3 contains 14 residues. Germline CDR1 MNHEY, CDR2 SMNVEV (reference sequence).

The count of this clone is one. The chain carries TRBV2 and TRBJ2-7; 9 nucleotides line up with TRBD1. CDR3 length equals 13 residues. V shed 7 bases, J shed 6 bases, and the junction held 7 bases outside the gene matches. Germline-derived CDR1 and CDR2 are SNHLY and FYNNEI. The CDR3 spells CASIGTGRVEQYF. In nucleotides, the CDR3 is TGTGCCAGCATCGGGACAGGGCGAGTCGAGCAGTACTTC.

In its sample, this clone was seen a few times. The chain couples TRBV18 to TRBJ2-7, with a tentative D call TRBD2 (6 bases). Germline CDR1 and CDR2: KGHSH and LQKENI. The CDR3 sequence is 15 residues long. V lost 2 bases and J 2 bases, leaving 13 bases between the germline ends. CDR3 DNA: TGTGCCAGCTCACCAGTGCGGGACCCTGCCTACGAGCAGTACTTC. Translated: CASSPVRDPAYEQYF.

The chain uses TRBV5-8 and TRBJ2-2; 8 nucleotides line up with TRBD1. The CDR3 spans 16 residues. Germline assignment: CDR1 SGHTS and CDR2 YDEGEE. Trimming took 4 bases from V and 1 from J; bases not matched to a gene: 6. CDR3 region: CASSRPDRENTGELFF. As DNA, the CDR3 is TGTGCCAGCAGCCGCCCGGACAGGGAGAACACCGGGGAGCTGTTTTTT.

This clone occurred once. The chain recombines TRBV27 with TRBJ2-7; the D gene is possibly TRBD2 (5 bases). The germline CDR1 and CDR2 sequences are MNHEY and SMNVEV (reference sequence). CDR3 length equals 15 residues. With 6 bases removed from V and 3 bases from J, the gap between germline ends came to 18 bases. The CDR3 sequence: CASSSDWRLNYEQYF. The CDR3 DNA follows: TGTGCCAGCAGCTCGGACTGGCGCCTAAACTACGAGCAGTACTTC.

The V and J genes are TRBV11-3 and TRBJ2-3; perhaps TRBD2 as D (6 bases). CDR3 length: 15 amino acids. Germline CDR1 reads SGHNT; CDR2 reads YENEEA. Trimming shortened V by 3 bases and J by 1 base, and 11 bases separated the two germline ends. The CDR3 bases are TGTGCCAGCAGCTTCGGGGGAGTGGGCACAGATACGCAGTATTTT. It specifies CASSFGGVGTDTQYF.

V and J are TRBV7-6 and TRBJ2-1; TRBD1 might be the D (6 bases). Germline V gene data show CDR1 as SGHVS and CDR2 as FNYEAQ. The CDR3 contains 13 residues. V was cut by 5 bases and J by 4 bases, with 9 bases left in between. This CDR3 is CASSPGTYNEQFF. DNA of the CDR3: TGTGCCAGCAGCCCGGGGACATACAATGAGCAGTTCTTC.

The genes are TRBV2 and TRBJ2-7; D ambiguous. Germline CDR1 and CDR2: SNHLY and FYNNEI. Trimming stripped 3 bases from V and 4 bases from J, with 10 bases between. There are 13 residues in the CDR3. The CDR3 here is CASSELKVYEQYF. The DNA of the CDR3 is TGTGCCAGCAGTGAGCTAAAAGTGTACGAGCAGTACTTC.

The CDR3 DNA follows: TGTGCCAGCAGGCCTACATCGACCCCTTCCATCTATGGCTACACCTTC. This translates into CASRPTSTPSIYGYTF. The chain links TRBV28 to TRBJ1-2, with unresolved D. The CDR3 length is 16 residues. Trimming took 6 bases from V and 4 from J, leaving 21 bases between them. The germline V gene encodes CDR1 MDHEN and CDR2 SYDVKM.

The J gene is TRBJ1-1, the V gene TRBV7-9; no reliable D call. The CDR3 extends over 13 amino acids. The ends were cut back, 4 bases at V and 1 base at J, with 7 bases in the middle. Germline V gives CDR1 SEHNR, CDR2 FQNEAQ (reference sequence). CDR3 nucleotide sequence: TGTGCCAGCAGCTCCTCCGGGAACACTGAAGCTTTCTTT. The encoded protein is CASSSSGNTEAFF. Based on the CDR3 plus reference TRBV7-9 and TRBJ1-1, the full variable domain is DTGVSQNPRHKITKRGQNVTFRCDPISEHNRLYWYRQTLGQGPEFLTYFQNEAQLEKSRLLSDRFSAERPKGSFSTLEIQRTEQGDSAMYLCASSSSGNTEAFFGQGTRLTVV.

The CDR3 region is CASSPGGDDEQFF. The CDR3 DNA follows: TGTGCCAGCAGCCCCGGCGGGGACGATGAGCAGTTCTTC. V gene TRBV7-8 combines with J gene TRBJ2-1; a weak D match, TRBD2 (6 bases). Germline loops: CDR1 SGHVS, CDR2 FQNEAQ. The CDR3 consists of 13 residues. Trimming took 5 bases from V and 8 from J, leaving 13 bases between them.

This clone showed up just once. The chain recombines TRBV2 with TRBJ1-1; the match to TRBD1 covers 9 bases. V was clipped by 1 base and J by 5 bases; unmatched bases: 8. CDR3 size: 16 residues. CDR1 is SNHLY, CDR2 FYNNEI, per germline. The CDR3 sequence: CASSEGTGDMWTEAFF. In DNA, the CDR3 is TGTGCCAGCAGTGAAGGGACAGGGGATATGTGGACTGAAGCTTTCTTT. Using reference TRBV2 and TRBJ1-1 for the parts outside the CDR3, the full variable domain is EPEVTQTPSHQVTQMGQEVILRCVPISNHLYFYWYRQILGQKVEFLVSFYNNEISEKSEIFDDQFSVERPDGSNFTLKIRSTKLEDSAMYFCASSEGTGDMWTEAFFGQGTRLTVV.

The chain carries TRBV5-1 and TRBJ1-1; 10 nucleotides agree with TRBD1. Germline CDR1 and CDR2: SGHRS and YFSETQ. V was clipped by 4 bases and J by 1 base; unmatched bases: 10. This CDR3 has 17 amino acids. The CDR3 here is CASSDRQGARWNTEAFF. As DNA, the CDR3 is TGCGCCAGCAGCGACCGACAGGGGGCGCGTTGGAACACTGAAGCTTTCTTT.

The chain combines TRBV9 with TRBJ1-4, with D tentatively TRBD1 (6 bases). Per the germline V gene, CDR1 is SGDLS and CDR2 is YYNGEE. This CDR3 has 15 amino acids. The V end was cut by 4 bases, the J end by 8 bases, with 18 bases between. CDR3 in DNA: TGTGCCAGCAGCCACCCGGGAGGGGGAGTGGAAAAACTGTTTTTT. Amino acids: CASSHPGGGVEKLFF. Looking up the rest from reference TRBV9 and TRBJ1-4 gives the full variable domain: DSGVTQTPKHLITATGQRVTLRCSPRSGDLSVYWYQQSLDQGLQFLIQYYNGEERAKGNILERFSAQQFPDLHSELNLSSLELGDSALYFCASSHPGGGVEKLFFGSGTQLSVL.

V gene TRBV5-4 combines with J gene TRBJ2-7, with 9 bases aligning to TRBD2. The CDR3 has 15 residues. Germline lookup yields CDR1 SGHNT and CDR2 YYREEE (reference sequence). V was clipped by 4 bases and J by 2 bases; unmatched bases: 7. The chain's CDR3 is CASSQGVAGAYEQYF. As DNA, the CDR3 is TGTGCCAGCAGCCAAGGGGTAGCGGGAGCCTACGAGCAGTACTTC.

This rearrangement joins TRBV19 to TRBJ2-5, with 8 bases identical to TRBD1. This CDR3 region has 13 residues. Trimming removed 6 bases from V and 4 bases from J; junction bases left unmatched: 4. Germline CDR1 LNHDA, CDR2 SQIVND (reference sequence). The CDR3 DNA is TGTGCCAGTAGGACGGGACAGGCAGAGACCCAGTACTTC. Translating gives CASRTGQAETQYF. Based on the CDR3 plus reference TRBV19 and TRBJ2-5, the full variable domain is DGGITQSPKYLFRKEGQNVTLSCEQNLNHDAMYWYRQDPGQGLRLIYYSQIVNDFQKGDIAEGYSVSREKKESFPLTVTSAQKNPTAFYLCASRTGQAETQYFGPGTRLLVL.

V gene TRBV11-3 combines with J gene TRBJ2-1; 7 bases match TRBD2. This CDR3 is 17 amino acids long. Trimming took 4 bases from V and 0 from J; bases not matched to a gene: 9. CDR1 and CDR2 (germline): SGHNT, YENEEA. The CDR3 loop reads CASSSIKAGSSYNEQFF. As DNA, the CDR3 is TGTGCCAGCAGCTCCATAAAAGCGGGGAGCTCCTACAATGAGCAGTTCTTC.